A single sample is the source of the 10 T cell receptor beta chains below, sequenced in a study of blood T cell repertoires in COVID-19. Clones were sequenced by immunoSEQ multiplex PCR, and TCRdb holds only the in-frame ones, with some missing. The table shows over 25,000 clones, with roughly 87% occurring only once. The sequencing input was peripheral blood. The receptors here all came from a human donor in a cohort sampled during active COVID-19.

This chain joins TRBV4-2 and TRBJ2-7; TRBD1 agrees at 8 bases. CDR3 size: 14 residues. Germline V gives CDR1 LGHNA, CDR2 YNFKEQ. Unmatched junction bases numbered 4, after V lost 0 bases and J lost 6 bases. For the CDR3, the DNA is TGTGCCAGCAGCCAAGAAGTAGACAGGGGCGAGCAGTACTTC. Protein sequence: CASSQEVDRGEQYF.

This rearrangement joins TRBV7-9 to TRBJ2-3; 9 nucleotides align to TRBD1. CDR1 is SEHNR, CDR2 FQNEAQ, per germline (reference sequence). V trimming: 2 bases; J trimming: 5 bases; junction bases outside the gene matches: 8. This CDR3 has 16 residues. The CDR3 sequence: CASSLTGTGRGDTQYF. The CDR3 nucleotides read TGTGCCAGCAGCTTAACCGGGACAGGGAGGGGAGATACGCAGTATTTT. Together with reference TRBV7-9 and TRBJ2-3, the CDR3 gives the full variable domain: DTGVSQNPRHKITKRGQNVTFRCDPISEHNRLYWYRQTLGQGPEFLTYFQNEAQLEKSRLLSDRFSAERPKGSFSTLEIQRTEQGDSAMYLCASSLTGTGRGDTQYFGPGTRLTVL.

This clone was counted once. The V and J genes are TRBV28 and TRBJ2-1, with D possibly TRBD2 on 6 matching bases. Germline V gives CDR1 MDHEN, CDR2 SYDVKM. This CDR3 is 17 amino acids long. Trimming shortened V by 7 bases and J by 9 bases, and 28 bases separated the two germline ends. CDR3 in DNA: TGTGCCAGCAACCCGCCCGGGAGATTTGGGACCAAAGGTGAGCAGTTCTTC. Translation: CASNPPGRFGTKGEQFF.

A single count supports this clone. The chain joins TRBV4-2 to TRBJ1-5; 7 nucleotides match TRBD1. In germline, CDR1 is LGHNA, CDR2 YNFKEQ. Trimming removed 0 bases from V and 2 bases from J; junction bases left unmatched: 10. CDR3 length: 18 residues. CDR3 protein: CASSQDGTVALGNQPQHF. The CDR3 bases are TGTGCCAGCAGCCAAGACGGGACAGTGGCATTGGGCAATCAGCCCCAGCATTTT.

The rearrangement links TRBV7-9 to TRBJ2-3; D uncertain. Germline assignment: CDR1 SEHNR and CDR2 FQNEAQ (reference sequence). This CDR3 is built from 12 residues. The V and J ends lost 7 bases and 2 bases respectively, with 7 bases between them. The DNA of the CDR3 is TGTGCCAGCAAGCGCTACACAGATACGCAGTATTTT. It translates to CASKRYTDTQYF.

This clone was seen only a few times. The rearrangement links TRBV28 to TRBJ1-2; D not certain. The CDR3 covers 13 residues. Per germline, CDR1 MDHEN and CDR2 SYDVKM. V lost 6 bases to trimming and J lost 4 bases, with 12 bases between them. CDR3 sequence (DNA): TGTGCCAGCAGGCCGGGAGCAGGCTATGGCTACACCTTC. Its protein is CASRPGAGYGYTF.

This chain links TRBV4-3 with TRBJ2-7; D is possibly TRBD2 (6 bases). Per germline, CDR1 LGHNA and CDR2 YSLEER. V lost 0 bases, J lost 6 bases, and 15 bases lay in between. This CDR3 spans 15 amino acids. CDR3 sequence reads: CASSQDRLVGGEQYF. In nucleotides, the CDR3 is TGCGCCAGCAGCCAAGATCGACTAGTGGGCGGCGAGCAGTACTTC.

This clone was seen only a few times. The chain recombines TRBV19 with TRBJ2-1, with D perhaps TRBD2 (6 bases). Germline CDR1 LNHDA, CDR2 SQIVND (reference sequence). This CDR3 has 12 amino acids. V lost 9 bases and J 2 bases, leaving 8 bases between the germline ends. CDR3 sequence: CASRGTYNEQFF. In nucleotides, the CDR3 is TGTGCCAGCCGGGGGACCTACAATGAGCAGTTCTTC.

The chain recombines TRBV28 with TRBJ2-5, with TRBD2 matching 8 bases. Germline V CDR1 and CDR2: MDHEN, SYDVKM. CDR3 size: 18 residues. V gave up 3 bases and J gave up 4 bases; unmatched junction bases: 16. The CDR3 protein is CASSFPGGGAGYGETQYF. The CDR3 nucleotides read TGTGCCAGCAGTTTTCCCGGGGGGGGCGCGGGGTACGGAGAGACCCAGTACTTC.

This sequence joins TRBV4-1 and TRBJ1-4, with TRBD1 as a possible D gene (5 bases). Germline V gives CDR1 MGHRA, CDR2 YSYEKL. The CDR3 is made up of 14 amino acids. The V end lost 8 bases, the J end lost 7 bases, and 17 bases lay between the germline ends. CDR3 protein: CASHPGPGREKLFF. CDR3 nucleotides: TGCGCCAGCCACCCGGGCCCAGGGCGTGAAAAACTGTTTTTT.